Below, 25 T cell receptor beta chains from the same sample are listed, as sequenced in a study of STAT5B mutations in CD4+ large granular lymphocyte leukemia. Clones were sequenced by immunoSEQ multiplex PCR, and TCRdb holds only the in-frame ones, with some missing. The table records around 20,000 clones, 82% of them present only once. The specimen was CD4+ T cells from blood buffy coats. These receptors were taken from a human donor in good health.

J is TRBJ2-1 and V is TRBV5-8; a weak D match, TRBD2 (6 bases). Trimming pared 5 bases from V and 0 bases from J, leaving 12 bases between. This CDR3 is 15 amino acids long. Per germline, CDR1 SGHTS and CDR2 YDEGEE. DNA of the CDR3: TGTGCCAGCAGTCCGGGACTCGGCTCCTACAATGAGCAGTTCTTC. This gives the protein CASSPGLGSYNEQFF.

The CDR3 DNA reads as TGCGCCAGCAGCTTGGCCCAGCAGGAAAAACTGTTTTTT. Its translation is CASSLAQQEKLFF. The chain links TRBV5-1 to TRBJ1-4; D is unclear. The V gene lost 0 bases and the J gene lost 8 bases, with 8 bases spanning the gap. Germline values: CDR1 SGHRS, CDR2 YFSETQ. This CDR3 comprises 13 residues.

The chain uses TRBV7-2 and TRBJ2-1; D might be TRBD2 (7 bases). The CDR3 spans 15 residues. Germline values: CDR1 SGHTA, CDR2 FQGNSA. Trimming pared 5 bases from V and 10 bases from J, leaving 21 bases between. CDR3 residues: CASSTHVRGGDEQFF. The DNA of the CDR3 is TGTGCCAGCAGCACCCACGTGAGGGGGGGGGACGAGCAGTTCTTC.

V is TRBV7-9 and J is TRBJ2-3; no clear D gene. V gave up 0 bases and J gave up 2 bases, with 9 bases separating them. Germline V gene sequence: CDR1 SEHNR, CDR2 FQNEAQ (reference sequence). CDR3 size: 15 residues. CDR3 amino acids: CASSLARQLTDTQYF. In DNA form, the CDR3 reads TGTGCCAGCAGCTTAGCGCGTCAGCTCACAGATACGCAGTATTTT.

In its sample, this clone was seen a few times. The chain employs TRBV18 and TRBJ1-2; 9 bases fit TRBD1. The germline V gene has CDR1 KGHSH and CDR2 LQKENI. The ends lost 2 bases at V and 7 bases at J; junction bases unmatched: 5. This CDR3 contains 14 residues. CDR3 nucleotide sequence: TGTGCCAGCTCACCAAAACAGGGGGCTCGTGGCTACACCTTC. Its protein is CASSPKQGARGYTF.

The genes are TRBV18 and TRBJ2-2; 9 bases fit TRBD1. From germline, CDR1 is KGHSH and CDR2 LQKENI. Unmatched junction bases numbered 4, after V lost 1 base and J lost 7 bases. The CDR3 runs to 15 residues. This CDR3 is CASSPQDRGGGELFF. The CDR3 DNA is TGTGCCAGCTCACCACAGGACAGGGGCGGCGGGGAGCTGTTTTTT.

In its sample, this clone was seen once. This sequence joins TRBV6-5 and TRBJ1-5; D may be TRBD1 (5 bases). The CDR3 is made up of 16 amino acids. Trimming shortened V by 4 bases and J by 2 bases, and 15 bases separated the two germline ends. CDR1 is MNHEY and CDR2 is SVGAGI in the germline V gene. CDR3 protein: CASSSGLPGGNQPQHF. CDR3 sequence (DNA): TGTGCCAGCAGTTCGGGACTCCCCGGGGGCAATCAGCCCCAGCATTTT.

The chain carries TRBV9 and TRBJ2-1; D might be TRBD2 (5 bases). Germline-derived CDR1 and CDR2 are SGDLS and YYNGEE. V lost 1 base and J lost 8, with 13 bases in between. The CDR3 runs to 14 residues. CDR3 nucleotides: TGTGCCAGCAGCGTAAATATCAACGGGGATGAGCAGTTCTTC. Translating it yields CASSVNINGDEQFF.

The genes are TRBV4-1 and TRBJ2-3; TRBD1 matches 10 bases. Germline CDR1 reads MGHRA; CDR2 reads YSYEKL. J lost 1 base, V lost 2 bases, and 3 bases had no gene match. This CDR3 is 16 amino acids long. The CDR3 nucleotides are TGCGCCAGCAGCCAATCCGGGACAGGGGGCACAGATACGCAGTATTTT. It specifies CASSQSGTGGTDTQYF.

This clone occurred once. V and J are TRBV10-1 and TRBJ2-2; D not certain. The CDR3 spans 12 residues. V gave up 0 bases and J gave up 6 bases, with 2 bases separating them. CDR1 and CDR2 from the germline V gene are WNHNN and SYGVQD (reference sequence). This chain's CDR3 is CASSESAGELFF. DNA of the CDR3: TGCGCCAGCAGTGAGTCCGCCGGGGAGCTGTTTTTT.

The chain couples TRBV7-2 to TRBJ2-3, with 9 bases matching TRBD2. With V trimmed by 6 bases and J by 4 bases, 11 bases remained unmatched. The CDR3 spans 16 residues. Germline V lookup: CDR1 SGHTA, CDR2 FQGNSA. The CDR3 DNA is TGTGCCAGCAGACGCGAGGGGACTAGCTTTCCAGATACGCAGTATTTT. This translates into CASRREGTSFPDTQYF.

The chain uses TRBV7-2 and TRBJ2-3; 7 bases fit TRBD1. This CDR3 spans 14 amino acids. V gave up 5 bases and J gave up 3 bases; unmatched junction bases: 5. Germline CDR1 SGHTA, CDR2 FQGNSA. The CDR3 bases are TGTGCCAGCAGCGACAGGGACAGAACAGATACGCAGTATTTT. Its protein product is CASSDRDRTDTQYF.

The chain uses TRBV7-2 and TRBJ2-3; D gene ambiguous. Germline V CDR1 and CDR2: SGHTA, FQGNSA. Trimming took 5 bases from V and 3 from J, leaving 12 bases between them. The CDR3 spans 14 residues. This CDR3 is CASSPTATTDTQYF. DNA of the CDR3: TGTGCCAGCAGCCCTACTGCTACAACAGATACGCAGTATTTT.

This chain joins TRBV5-5 and TRBJ2-1; weak D call: TRBD1 (5 bases). The germline V gene has CDR1 SGHKS and CDR2 YYEKEE (reference sequence). Trimming pared 1 base from V and 4 bases from J, leaving 12 bases between. This CDR3 has 15 amino acids. CDR3 DNA sequence: TGTGCCAGCAGCTTGCCCACAGGAGTTTACAATGAGCAGTTCTTC. Protein sequence: CASSLPTGVYNEQFF.

V and J are TRBV21-1 and TRBJ2-7. TRBV21-1 is a pseudogene segment. This CDR3 is built from 19 residues. The DNA of the CDR3 is TGTGCCAGCAGCAAAGTCCGGGCTCTTCCGGGCCCTGCTGCCAACGAGCAGTACTTC. Amino acids: CASSKVRALPGPAANEQYF.

The chain is built from TRBV2 and TRBJ2-1, with D maybe TRBD1 (5 bases). The germline V gene has CDR1 SNHLY and CDR2 FYNNEI. The CDR3 has 12 amino acids. Trimming removed 5 bases from V and 7 bases from J, with 9 bases in between. CDR3 amino acids: CASSPRDNEQFF. In DNA form, the CDR3 reads TGTGCCAGCAGTCCCAGGGATAATGAGCAGTTCTTC.

This chain joins TRBV11-3 and TRBJ1-2; D perhaps matches TRBD1 (6 bases). With 5 bases removed from V and 2 bases from J, the gap between germline ends came to 9 bases. Germline CDR1 SGHNT, CDR2 YENEEA. This CDR3 is built from 13 residues. The CDR3 nucleotides are TGTGCCAGCAGCCCTCAGGGGAACTATGGCTACACCTTC. Translation: CASSPQGNYGYTF.

This clone has only a few counts. The J gene is TRBJ1-4, the V gene TRBV2, with D uncertain. The CDR3 has 12 residues. V dropped 3 bases and J dropped 5 bases, with 4 bases sitting between them. Germline V gives CDR1 SNHLY, CDR2 FYNNEI. The CDR3 sequence: CASSDNNEKLFF. DNA for the CDR3: TGTGCCAGCAGTGACAACAATGAAAAACTGTTTTTT.

The chain couples TRBV7-9 to TRBJ2-1, with 8 bases lining up with TRBD2. J gave up 6 bases and V 5 bases, and 15 bases lay outside the gene matches. This CDR3 spans 17 amino acids. From germline, CDR1 is SEHNR and CDR2 FQNEAQ (reference sequence). CDR3 sequence: CASSPWRSSGSGNEQFF. The CDR3 DNA is TGTGCCAGCAGCCCTTGGCGGTCGAGCGGGAGTGGCAATGAGCAGTTCTTC.

J is TRBJ1-5 and V is TRBV7-2, with D tentatively TRBD1 (5 bases). The V and J ends lost 4 bases and 3 bases respectively, with 16 bases between them. CDR1 and CDR2 from the germline V gene are SGHTA and FQGNSA. CDR3 length: 16 residues. This CDR3 is CASSSQGAGFNQPQHF. In DNA, the CDR3 is TGTGCCAGCAGCTCCCAGGGCGCAGGATTCAATCAGCCCCAGCATTTT.

This clone was counted between two and nine times. This chain links TRBV5-1 with TRBJ1-1; no clear D. The CDR3 extends over 14 amino acids. Germline-derived CDR1 and CDR2 are SGHRS and YFSETQ. The V and J ends lost 4 bases and 5 bases respectively, with 15 bases between them. The CDR3 region is CASSPLGSGTEAFF. In nucleotides, the CDR3 is TGCGCCAGCAGCCCGTTGGGAAGTGGAACTGAAGCTTTCTTT.

The chain links TRBV5-5 to TRBJ1-1, with TRBD1 matching 7 bases. Trimming at V came to 3 bases and at J to 3 bases, leaving 17 bases not matched to a gene. This CDR3 spans 18 amino acids. Germline CDR1 is SGHKS and CDR2 is YYEKEE (reference sequence). The CDR3 is CASSYSGTESRGDTEAFF. The CDR3 nucleotides are TGTGCCAGCAGCTACTCCGGGACAGAATCCCGGGGGGACACTGAAGCTTTCTTT.

The CDR3 bases are TGTGCCAGCTCACCAGGACTAGCGGGGGGCACTTACAATGAGCAGTTCTTC. Translated: CASSPGLAGGTYNEQFF. The chain has TRBV18 and TRBJ2-1; 14 bases match TRBD2. V dropped 2 bases and J dropped 4; count of bases not matched to a gene: 4. The length of the CDR3 is 17 residues. In germline, CDR1 is KGHSH, CDR2 LQKENI.

There are a few counts of this clone. This chain joins TRBV2 and TRBJ1-2, with 7 bases fitting TRBD1. The germline V gene has CDR1 SNHLY and CDR2 FYNNEI. This CDR3 has 14 residues. Losses at the gene ends were 7 bases for V and 2 bases for J; bases not matched to a gene: 7. DNA for the CDR3: TGTGCCAGCAAACTGACAGGGACGAACTATGGCTACACCTTC. Its protein is CASKLTGTNYGYTF.

The chain has TRBV9 and TRBJ1-5, with D possibly being TRBD1 (5 bases). The CDR3 is 17 amino acids. Per the germline V gene, CDR1 is SGDLS and CDR2 is YYNGEE. V shed 0 bases and J shed 0 bases, with 13 bases lying between them. The CDR3 DNA reads TGTGCCAGCAGCGTAGAGGGGAGGAAAAATAGCAATCAGCCCCAGCATTTT. Translated: CASSVEGRKNSNQPQHF. Variable domain in full (rest from reference TRBV9 and TRBJ1-5): DSGVTQTPKHLITATGQRVTLRCSPRSGDLSVYWYQQSLDQGLQFLIQYYNGEERAKGNILERFSAQQFPDLHSELNLSSLELGDSALYFCASSVEGRKNSNQPQHFGDGTRLSIL.